This note documents a single T cell receptor beta chain sequence. The sample comes from a study of blood T cell repertoires in COVID-19. Across the whole study: Material from acute and convalescent COVID-19 was sourced from the United States, Italy and Spain. The cDNA or gDNA used as material had been derived from T cells, B-cell-depleted T cells, or PBMCs.

Methods used by the authors: By means of reference gene primer amplification, nucleated cell counts were estimated. The method was immunoSEQ multiplex PCR; TCRdb's version includes in-frame clones alone and lacks a portion of them. V and J calls and clone size are as listed in that table; D and trimming were resolved from the DNA. The table includes 20,000 or so clones, about nine tenths detected once. J gave up 4 bases and V 3 bases, and 11 bases lay outside the gene matches. Germline assignment: CDR1 SGHAT and CDR2 FQNNGV. This CDR3 comprises 16 residues. The rearrangement joins TRBV11-2 to TRBJ1-1; 7 nucleotides agree with TRBD1. Sequencing input: peripheral blood. The sequence came from a woman aged 80 or over with active or convalescent COVID-19. The chain's CDR3 is CASSFLRGRSGTEAFF. Written as DNA, the CDR3 is TGTGCCAGCAGCTTTCTGAGGGGGCGTTCGGGCACTGAAGCTTTCTTT.